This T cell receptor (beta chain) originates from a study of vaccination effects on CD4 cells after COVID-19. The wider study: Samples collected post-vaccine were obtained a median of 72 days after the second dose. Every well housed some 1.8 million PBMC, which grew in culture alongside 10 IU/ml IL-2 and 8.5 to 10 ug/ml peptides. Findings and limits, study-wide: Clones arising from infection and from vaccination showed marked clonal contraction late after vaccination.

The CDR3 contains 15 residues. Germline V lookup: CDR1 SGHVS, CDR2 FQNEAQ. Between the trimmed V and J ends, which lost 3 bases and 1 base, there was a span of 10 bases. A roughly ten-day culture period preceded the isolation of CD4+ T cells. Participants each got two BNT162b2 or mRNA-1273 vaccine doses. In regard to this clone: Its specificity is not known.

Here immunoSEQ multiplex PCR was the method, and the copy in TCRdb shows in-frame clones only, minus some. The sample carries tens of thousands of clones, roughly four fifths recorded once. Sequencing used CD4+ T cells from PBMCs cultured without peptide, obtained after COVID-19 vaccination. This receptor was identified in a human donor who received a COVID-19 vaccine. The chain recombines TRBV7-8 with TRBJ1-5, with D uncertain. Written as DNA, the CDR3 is TGTGCCAGCAGCTTTTTCAAGTGGAGCAATCAGCCCCAGCATTTT. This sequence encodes CASSFFKWSNQPQHF.